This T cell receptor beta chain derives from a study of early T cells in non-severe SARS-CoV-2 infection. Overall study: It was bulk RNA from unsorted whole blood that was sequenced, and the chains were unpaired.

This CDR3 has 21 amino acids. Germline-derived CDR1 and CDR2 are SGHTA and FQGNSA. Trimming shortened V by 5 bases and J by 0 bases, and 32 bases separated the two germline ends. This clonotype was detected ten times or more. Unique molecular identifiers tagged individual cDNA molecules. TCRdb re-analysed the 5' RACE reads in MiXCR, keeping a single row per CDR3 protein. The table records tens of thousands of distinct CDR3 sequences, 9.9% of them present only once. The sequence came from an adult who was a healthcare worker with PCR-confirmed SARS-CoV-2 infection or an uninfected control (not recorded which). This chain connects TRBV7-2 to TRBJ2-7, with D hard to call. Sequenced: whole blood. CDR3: CASSRPYGDTTVPSISYEQYF. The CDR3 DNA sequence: TGTGCCAGCAGCCGACCATATGGGGATACTACAGTTCCCTCTATCTCCTACGAGCAGTACTTC. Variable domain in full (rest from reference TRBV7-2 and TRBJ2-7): GAGVSQSPSNKVTEKGKDVELRCDPISGHTALYWYRQSLGQGLEFLIYFQGNSAPDKSGLPSDRFSAERTGGSVSTLTIQRTQQEDSAVYLCASSRPYGDTTVPSISYEQYFGPGTRLTVT.